The clone carrying this TCR beta chain was counted only a few times. Uncontrolled infection, other autoimmune disease, pregnancy and lactation each barred patients from inclusion. Authors of the study amplified TCR beta CDR3 regions from RNA transcripts. An initial round of RT-PCR targeting the TCR CDR3 relied on the HTBI primer set. MiXCR was run by TCRdb on the multiplex PCR reads, yielding one entry per CDR3 protein. The sample has roughly 200,000 distinct CDR3 sequences; around 16% are singletons. Trimming removed 6 bases from V and 4 bases from J; junction bases left unmatched: 5. CDR3 length equals 14 residues. From germline, CDR1 is LNHDA and CDR2 SQIVND (reference sequence). The sample is drawn from a study of T cells in Graves' hyperthyroidism and ophthalmopathy.

The sequence derives from a man in his forties with Graves' hyperthyroidism. V and J are TRBV19 and TRBJ2-2; TRBD1 aligns across 7 bases. Specimen: blood. The CDR3 region is CASRDRWSTGELFF. In DNA form, the CDR3 reads TGTGCCAGTAGGGACAGGTGGTCCACCGGGGAGCTGTTTTTT.